This T cell receptor (beta chain) came from a study of lymphopenia after photon versus proton radiotherapy. Study conclusions and caveats: Authors raise, but do not show, better survival with proton therapy. Larger post-nadir TCR diversity loss correlated inversely with survival in deceased patients. Relative stability marked proton patients; photon patients lost diversity and naive cells. After lymphocyte nadir, photon-treated repertoires showed oligoclonal expansion, especially CD8+ Temra.

Germline-derived CDR1 and CDR2 are SNHLY and FYNNEI. The CDR3 sequence is 15 residues long. Trimming left V 4 bases short and J 2 bases short, with 12 bases between. Turning to this clone: The antigen is not known.

Sequencing was performed with immunoSEQ multiplex PCR; in TCRdb, only in-frame clones are kept and a portion is missing. In the table there are about 12,000 clones, roughly nine tenths of which are singletons. This TCR came from a man aged 60 to 75 with pancreatic cancer. The V call is TRBV2, the J call TRBJ1-5; D gene unclear. Sequencing used peripheral blood, obtained from a patient treated with photon-based radiotherapy. The CDR3 DNA reads as TGTGCCAGCAGTGGTTCGGGTGGTGGCAATCAGCCCCAGCATTTT. Its translation: CASSGSGGGNQPQHF.